Sequencing of this TCR beta chain was carried out in a study of cytomegalovirus exposure and HLA in healthy donors. PCR amplification relied on 60 Vbeta primers (plus 13 Jbeta primers). The protocol was immunoSEQ multiplex PCR, while the TCRdb copy is restricted to in-frame clones and leaves out a portion. The top ten clones hold over 0.55% of a sample with fewer than 250,000 clones, approximately 82% of them seen once. Germline V gene sequence: CDR1 MDHEN, CDR2 SYDVKM. CDR3 size: 16 residues. Trimming removed 5 bases from V and 5 bases from J; junction bases left unmatched: 10. The V and J genes are TRBV28 and TRBJ2-5; TRBD2 matches 11 bases. This sequence was found in a man between 18 and 35 years old in good health and CMV-seronegative. The sequencing input was PBMCs. The CDR3 is CASSLWTSGLGETQYF. CDR3 in DNA: TGTGCCAGCAGTCTTTGGACTAGCGGGCTGGGGGAGACCCAGTACTTC. Together with reference TRBV28 and TRBJ2-5, the CDR3 gives the full variable domain: DVKVTQSSRYLVKRTGEKVFLECVQDMDHENMFWYRQDPGLGLRLIYFSYDVKMKEKGDIPEGYSVSREKKERFSLILESASTNQTSMYLCASSLWTSGLGETQYFGPGTRLLVL.